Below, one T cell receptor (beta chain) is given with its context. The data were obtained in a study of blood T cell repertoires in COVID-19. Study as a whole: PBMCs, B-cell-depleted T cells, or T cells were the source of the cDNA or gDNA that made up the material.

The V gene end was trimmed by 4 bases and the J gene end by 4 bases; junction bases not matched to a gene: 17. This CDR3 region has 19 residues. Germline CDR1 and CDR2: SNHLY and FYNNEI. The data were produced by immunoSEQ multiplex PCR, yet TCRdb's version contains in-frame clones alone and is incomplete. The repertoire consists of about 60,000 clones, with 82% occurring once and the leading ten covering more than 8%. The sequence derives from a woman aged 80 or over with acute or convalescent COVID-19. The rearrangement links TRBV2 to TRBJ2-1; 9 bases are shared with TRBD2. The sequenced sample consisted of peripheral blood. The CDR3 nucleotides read TGTGCCAGCAGTGCCGATTACCAAGCGGGGGGAAAGATATACAATGAGCAGTTCTTC. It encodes CASSADYQAGGKIYNEQFF.